This T cell receptor beta chain was sequenced during a study of type 1 and type 2 diabetes patients. V gave up 4 bases and J gave up 4 bases; unmatched junction bases: 7. Germline loops: CDR1 PRHDT, CDR2 FYEKMQ (reference sequence). This CDR3 has 15 amino acids. Amplification started from genomic DNA. The TCR beta CDR3 region was amplified using 30 forward and 13 reverse primers. TCRdb called the multiplex PCR reads again in MiXCR, with one record for every CDR3 protein. The sample includes more than 250,000 distinct CDR3 sequences, around 50% seen only once; the top ten take 12% to 15%. This chain links TRBV13 with TRBJ2-1; the match to TRBD2 covers 7 bases. Sequencing used peripheral blood mononuclear cells (PBMCs). The source is a man between 18 and 35 years old with type 2 diabetes. The CDR3 DNA reads TGTGCCAGCAGCTCGCGACTAGCTCCGTACAATGAGCAGTTCTTC. Encoded protein: CASSSRLAPYNEQFF. The whole variable domain, filled in from reference TRBV13 and TRBJ2-1, reads AAGVIQSPRHLIKEKRETATLKCYPIPRHDTVYWYQQGPGQDPQFLISFYEKMQSDKGSIPDRFSAQQFSDYHSELNMSSLELGDSALYFCASSSRLAPYNEQFFGPGTRLTVL.